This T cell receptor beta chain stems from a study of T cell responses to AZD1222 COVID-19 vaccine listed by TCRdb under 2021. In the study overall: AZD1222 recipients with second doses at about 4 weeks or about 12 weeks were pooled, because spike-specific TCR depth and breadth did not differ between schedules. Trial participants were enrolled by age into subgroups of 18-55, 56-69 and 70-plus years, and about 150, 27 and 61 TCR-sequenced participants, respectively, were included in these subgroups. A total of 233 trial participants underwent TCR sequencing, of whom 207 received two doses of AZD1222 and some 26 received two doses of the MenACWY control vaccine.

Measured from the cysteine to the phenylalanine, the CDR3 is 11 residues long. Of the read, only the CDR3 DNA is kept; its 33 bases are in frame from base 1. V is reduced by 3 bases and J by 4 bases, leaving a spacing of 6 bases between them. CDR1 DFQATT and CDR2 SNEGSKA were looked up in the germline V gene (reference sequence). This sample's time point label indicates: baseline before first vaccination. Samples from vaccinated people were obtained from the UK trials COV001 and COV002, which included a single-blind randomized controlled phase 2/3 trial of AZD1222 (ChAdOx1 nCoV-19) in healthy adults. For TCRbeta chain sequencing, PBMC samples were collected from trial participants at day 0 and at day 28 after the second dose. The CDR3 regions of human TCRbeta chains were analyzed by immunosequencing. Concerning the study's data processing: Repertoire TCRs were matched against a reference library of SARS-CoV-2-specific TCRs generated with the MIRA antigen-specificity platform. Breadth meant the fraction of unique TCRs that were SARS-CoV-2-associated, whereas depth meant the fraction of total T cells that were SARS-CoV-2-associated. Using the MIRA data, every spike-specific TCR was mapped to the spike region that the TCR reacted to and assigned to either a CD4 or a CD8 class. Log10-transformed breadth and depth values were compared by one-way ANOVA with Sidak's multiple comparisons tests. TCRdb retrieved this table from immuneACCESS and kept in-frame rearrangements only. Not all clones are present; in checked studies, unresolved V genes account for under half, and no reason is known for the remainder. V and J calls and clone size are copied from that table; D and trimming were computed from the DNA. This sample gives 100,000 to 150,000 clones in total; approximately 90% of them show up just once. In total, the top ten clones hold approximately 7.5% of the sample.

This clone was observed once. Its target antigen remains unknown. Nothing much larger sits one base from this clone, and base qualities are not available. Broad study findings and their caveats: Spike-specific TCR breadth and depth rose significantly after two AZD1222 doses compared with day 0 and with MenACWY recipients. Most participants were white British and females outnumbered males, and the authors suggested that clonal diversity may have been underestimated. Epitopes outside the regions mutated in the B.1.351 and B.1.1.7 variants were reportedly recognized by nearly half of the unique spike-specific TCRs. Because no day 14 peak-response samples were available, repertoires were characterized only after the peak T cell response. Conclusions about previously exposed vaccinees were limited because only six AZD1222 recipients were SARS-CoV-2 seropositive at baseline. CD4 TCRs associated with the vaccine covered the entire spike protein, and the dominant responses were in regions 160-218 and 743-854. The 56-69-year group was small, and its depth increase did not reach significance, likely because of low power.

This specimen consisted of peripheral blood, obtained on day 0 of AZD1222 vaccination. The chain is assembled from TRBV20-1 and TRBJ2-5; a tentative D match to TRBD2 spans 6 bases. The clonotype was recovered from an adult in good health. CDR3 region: CSARGLETQYF. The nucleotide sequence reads TGCAGTGCTAGGGGACTAGAGACCCAGTACTTC.